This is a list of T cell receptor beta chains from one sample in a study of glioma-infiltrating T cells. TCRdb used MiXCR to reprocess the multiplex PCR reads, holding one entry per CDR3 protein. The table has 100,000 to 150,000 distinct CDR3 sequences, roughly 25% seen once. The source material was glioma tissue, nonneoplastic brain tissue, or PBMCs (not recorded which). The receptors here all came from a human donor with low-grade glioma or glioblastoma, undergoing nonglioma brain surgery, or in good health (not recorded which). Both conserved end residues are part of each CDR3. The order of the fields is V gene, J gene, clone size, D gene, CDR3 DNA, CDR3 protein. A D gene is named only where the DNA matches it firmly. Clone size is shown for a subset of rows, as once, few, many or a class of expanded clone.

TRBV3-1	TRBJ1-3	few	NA	TGTGCCAGCAGCCAAGATCAAGCTTCTGGAAACACCATATATTTT	CASSQDQASGNTIYF
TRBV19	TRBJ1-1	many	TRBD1	TGTGCCAGTAGTATAAACAGGGGAACTGAAGCTTTCTTT	CASSINRGTEAFF
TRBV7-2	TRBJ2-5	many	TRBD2	TGTGCCAGCAGCACGCGGACTAGCGGGAATAAAGAGACCCAGTACTTC	CASSTRTSGNKETQYF
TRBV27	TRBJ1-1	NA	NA	TGTGCCAGCAGTTTAAGAATCGGGGGCAGGGTAACTGAAGCTTTCTTT	CASSLRIGGRVTEAFF
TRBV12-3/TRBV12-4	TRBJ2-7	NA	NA	TGTGCCAGCAGTTTGGAAGGGGGATGGGAGCAGTACTTC	CASSLEGGWEQYF
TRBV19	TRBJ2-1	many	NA	TGTGCCAGTAGTTTACGGGGCTACGGTGAGCAGTTCTTC	CASSLRGYGEQFF
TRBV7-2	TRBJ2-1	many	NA	TGTGCCAGCAGCTTAGATAATGAGCAGTTCTTC	CASSLDNEQFF
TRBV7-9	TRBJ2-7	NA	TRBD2	TGTGCGAGCAGCCCCGGGACTACCCACGAGCAGTACTTC	CASSPGTTHEQYF
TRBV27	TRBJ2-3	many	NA	TGTACCAGCAGTTTAGGAGACACAGATACGCAGTATTTT	CTSSLGDTDTQYF
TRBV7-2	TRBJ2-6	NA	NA	TGTGCCAGCAGCTTAGGACGGCCTTCTGGGGCCAACGTCCTGAATTTC	CASSLGRPSGANVLNF
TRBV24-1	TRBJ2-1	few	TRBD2	TGTGCCACCAGTGATGGGAGTAGCGGGGGTAGAGGCTCCTACAATGAGCAGTTCTTC	CATSDGSSGGRGSYNEQFF
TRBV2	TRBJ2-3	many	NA	TGTGCCAGCGGTGGACTACCCCTCCCAGATACGCAGTATTTT	CASGGLPLPDTQYF
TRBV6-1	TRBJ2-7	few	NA	TGTGCCAGCAGTGGACAGGCTCCCGCGGGAGAGCAGTACTTC	CASSGQAPAGEQYF
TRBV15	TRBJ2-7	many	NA	TGTGCCACCAGCAGAGATGGTAACGAGCAGTACTTC	CATSRDGNEQYF
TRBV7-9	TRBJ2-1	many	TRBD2	TGTGCCAGCAGCTCCCCTCTAGCGGGGGACACCTACAATGAGCAGTTCTTC	CASSSPLAGDTYNEQFF
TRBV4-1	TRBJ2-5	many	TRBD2	TGCGCCAGCAGCCAAGTGGGACTAGCGTTCCAAGAGACCCAGTACTTC	CASSQVGLAFQETQYF
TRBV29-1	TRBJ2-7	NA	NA	TGCAGCGTTGGAGGAGCGCTCTCCTACGAGCAGTACTTC	CSVGGALSYEQYF
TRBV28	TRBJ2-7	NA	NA	TGTGCCAGCAGTGCCCCGTTGGGTAGCGGATCCTACGAGCAGTACTTC	CASSAPLGSGSYEQYF
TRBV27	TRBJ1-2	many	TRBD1	TGTGCCAGCAGTTTATCGGCCGGGACAGCCAACTATGGCTACACCTTC	CASSLSAGTANYGYTF
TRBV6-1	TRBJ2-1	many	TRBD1	TGTGCCAGCAGATTGACAGGGGCGCATGGGGCCTACAATGAGCAGTTCTTC	CASRLTGAHGAYNEQFF